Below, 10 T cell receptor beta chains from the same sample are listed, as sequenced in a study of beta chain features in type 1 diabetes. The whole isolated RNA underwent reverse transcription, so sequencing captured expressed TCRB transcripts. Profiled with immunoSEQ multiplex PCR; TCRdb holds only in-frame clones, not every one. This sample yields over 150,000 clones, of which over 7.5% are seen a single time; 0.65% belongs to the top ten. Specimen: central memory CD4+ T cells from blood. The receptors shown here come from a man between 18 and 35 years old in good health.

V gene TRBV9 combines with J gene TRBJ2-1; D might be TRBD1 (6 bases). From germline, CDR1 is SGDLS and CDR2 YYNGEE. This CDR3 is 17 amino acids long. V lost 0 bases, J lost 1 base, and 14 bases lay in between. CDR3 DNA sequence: TGTGCCAGCAGCGTAGTAGGGGGTACAGGTTCCTACAATGAGCAGTTCTTC. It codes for CASSVVGGTGSYNEQFF.

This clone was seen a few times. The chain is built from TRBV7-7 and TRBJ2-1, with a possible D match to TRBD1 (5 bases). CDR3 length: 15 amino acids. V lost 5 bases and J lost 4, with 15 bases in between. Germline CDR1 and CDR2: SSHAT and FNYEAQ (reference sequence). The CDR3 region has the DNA TGTGCCAGCAGCCCAGGACCAGACAGTTACAATGAGCAGTTCTTC. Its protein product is CASSPGPDSYNEQFF.

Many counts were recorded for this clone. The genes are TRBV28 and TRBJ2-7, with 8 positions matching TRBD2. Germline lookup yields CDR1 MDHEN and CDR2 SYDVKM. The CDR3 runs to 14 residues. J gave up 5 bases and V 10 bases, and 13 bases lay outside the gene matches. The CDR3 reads CATMVSSGRNEQYF. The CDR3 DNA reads TGTGCCACCATGGTATCGAGCGGGAGAAACGAGCAGTACTTC.

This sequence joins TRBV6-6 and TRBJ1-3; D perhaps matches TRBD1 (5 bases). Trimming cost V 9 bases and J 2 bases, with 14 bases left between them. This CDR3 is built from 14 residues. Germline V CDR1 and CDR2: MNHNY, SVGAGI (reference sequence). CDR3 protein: CASTFSGAGNTIYF. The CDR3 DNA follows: TGTGCCAGTACTTTTTCGGGGGCTGGAAACACCATATATTTT.

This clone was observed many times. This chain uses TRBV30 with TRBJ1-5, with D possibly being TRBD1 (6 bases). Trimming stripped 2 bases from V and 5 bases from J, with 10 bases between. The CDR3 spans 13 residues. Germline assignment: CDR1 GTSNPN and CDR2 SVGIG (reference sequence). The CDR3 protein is CAWSTGIDQPQHF. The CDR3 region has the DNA TGTGCCTGGAGTACAGGGATCGATCAGCCCCAGCATTTT.

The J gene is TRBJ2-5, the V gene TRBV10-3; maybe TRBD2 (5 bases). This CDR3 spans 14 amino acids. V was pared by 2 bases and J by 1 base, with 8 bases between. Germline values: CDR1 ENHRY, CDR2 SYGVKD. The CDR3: CAISEASGQETQYF. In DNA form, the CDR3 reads TGTGCCATCAGTGAGGCGAGCGGCCAAGAGACCCAGTACTTC.

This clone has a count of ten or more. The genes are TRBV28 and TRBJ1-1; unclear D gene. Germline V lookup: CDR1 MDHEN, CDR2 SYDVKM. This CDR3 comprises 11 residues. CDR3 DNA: TGTGCTTCTAGTAGGTACACTGAAGCTTTCTTT. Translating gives CASSRYTEAFF.

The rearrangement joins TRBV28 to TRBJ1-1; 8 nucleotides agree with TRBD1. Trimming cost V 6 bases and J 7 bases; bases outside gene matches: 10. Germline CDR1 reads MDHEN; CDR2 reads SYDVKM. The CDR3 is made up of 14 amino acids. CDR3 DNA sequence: TGTGCCAGCAGCGAAACCGGACAGGGCCGTGAAGCTTTCTTT. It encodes CASSETGQGREAFF. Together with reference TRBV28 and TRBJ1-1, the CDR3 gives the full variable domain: DVKVTQSSRYLVKRTGEKVFLECVQDMDHENMFWYRQDPGLGLRLIYFSYDVKMKEKGDIPEGYSVSREKKERFSLILESASTNQTSMYLCASSETGQGREAFFGQGTRLTVV.

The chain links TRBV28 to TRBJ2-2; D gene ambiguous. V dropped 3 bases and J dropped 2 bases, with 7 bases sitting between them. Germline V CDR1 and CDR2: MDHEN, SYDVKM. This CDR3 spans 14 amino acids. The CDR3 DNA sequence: TGTGCCAGCAGTTTTTCCGTTAACACCGGGGAGCTGTTTTTT. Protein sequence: CASSFSVNTGELFF.

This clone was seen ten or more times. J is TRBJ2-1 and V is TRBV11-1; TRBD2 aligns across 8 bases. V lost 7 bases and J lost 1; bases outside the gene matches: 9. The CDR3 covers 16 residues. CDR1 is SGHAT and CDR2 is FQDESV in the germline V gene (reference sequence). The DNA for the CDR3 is TGTGCCAGCAAGGGGAGCGGGAGAAGGTCCTACAATGAGCAGTTCTTC. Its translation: CASKGSGRRSYNEQFF.